Listed here is a single T cell receptor beta chain. From germline, CDR1 is SNHLY and CDR2 FYNNEI. The ends were cut back, 5 bases at V and 5 bases at J, with 12 bases in the middle. This CDR3 has 14 residues. The data stem from a study of T-cell reconstitution after alpha-beta-depleted transplantation in children. Preparation of the TCRbeta library was carried out with unique molecular identifiers. TCRdb analysed the PCR reads with MiXCR anew, one entry per CDR3 protein. The repertoire holds approximately 350,000 distinct CDR3 sequences, with roughly 14% as singletons. The clonotype originates from a human donor who donated a stem cell graft to a child with Fanconi anemia. The sample was PBMCs, taken from the stem cell graft. This rearrangement joins TRBV2 to TRBJ2-2; the D gene could be TRBD1 or TRBD2 (5 bases each). CDR3 amino acids: CASSPKGSTGELFF. The CDR3 DNA is TGTGCCAGCAGTCCCAAGGGGAGTACCGGGGAGCTGTTTTTT.